The 5 T cell receptor beta chains given below trace back to one sample, sequenced in a study of T cell responses to AZD1222 COVID-19 vaccine. Assay used: immunoSEQ multiplex PCR; TCRdb lists only in-frame clones, some missing. The data show about 170,000 clones, with approximately 93% seen just once and around 4.3% held by the top ten. The input for sequencing was peripheral blood, taken on day 0 of AZD1222 vaccination. The receptors were sampled from an adult in good health.

The gene calls are TRBV18 and TRBJ2-5; D is perhaps TRBD2 (5 bases). Germline loops: CDR1 KGHSH, CDR2 LQKENI. This CDR3 comprises 13 residues. The ends were cut back, 2 bases at V and 4 bases at J, with 8 bases in the middle. CDR3 protein: CASSPIGGETQYF. For the CDR3, the DNA is TGTGCCAGCTCACCAATCGGAGGAGAGACCCAGTACTTC.

The rearrangement links TRBV19 to TRBJ1-1, with no clear D. Trimming cost V 1 base and J 1 base, with 7 bases left between them. Per the germline V gene, CDR1 is LNHDA and CDR2 is SQIVND (reference sequence). This CDR3 comprises 14 residues. The chain's CDR3 is CASSIVAENTEAFF. The CDR3 nucleotides are TGTGCCAGTAGTATAGTCGCAGAGAACACTGAAGCTTTCTTT.

This clone was observed once. The chain combines TRBV30 with TRBJ1-2; 7 nucleotides agree with TRBD1. V trimming: 4 bases; J trimming: 4 bases; junction bases outside the gene matches: 3. Germline V CDR1 and CDR2: GTSNPN, SVGIG (reference sequence). The CDR3 is 12 amino acids. The CDR3 sequence: CAWNEGAYGYTF. The CDR3 DNA reads TGTGCCTGGAATGAGGGGGCCTATGGCTACACCTTC.

This clone is a singleton in its sample. This chain uses TRBV18 with TRBJ1-2; D ambiguous. This CDR3 spans 12 amino acids. The germline V gene has CDR1 KGHSH and CDR2 LQKENI. V gave up 1 base and J gave up 4 bases, with 4 bases separating them. In DNA form, the CDR3 reads TGTGCCAGCTCACCACTCGGCTATGGCTACACCTTC. Protein sequence: CASSPLGYGYTF.

J is TRBJ1-5 and V is TRBV6-6; no firm D call. The V and J ends lost 2 bases and 8 bases respectively, with 7 bases between them. The CDR3 length is 12 residues. CDR1 and CDR2 from the germline V gene are MNHNY and SVGAGI (reference sequence). CDR3 residues: CASSYAREPQHF. DNA for the CDR3: TGTGCCAGCAGTTACGCCCGAGAGCCCCAGCATTTT.